The sequence of this TCR beta chain was determined in a study of control samples from healthy donors and cancer patients. The germline V gene has CDR1 LGHDT and CDR2 YNNKEL (reference sequence). Trimming removed 0 bases from V and 5 bases from J, with 7 bases in between. The CDR3 sequence is 13 residues long. TCRdb's copy holds only in-frame clones and misses some; the assay was immunoSEQ multiplex PCR. This table has 100,000 to 150,000 clones, 85% to 90% appearing once. The sequence was collected from a man aged 50-60 years with head and neck cancer. The sample comprised PBMCs. The V call is TRBV3-1 (or the pseudogene TRBV3-2), the J call TRBJ1-2; D not resolved. This CDR3 reads CASSQDIGYGYTF. CDR3 nucleotides: TGTGCCAGCAGCCAAGATATTGGATATGGCTACACCTTC.